This TCR beta chain was sequenced during a study of T cell changes during pregnancy in multiple sclerosis. A single count supports this clone. The V and J ends lost 0 bases and 1 base, in that order; junction bases with no gene match: 5. The CDR3 has 19 amino acids. The germline CDR1 and CDR2 sequences are PRHDT and FYEKMQ (reference sequence). Libraries were prepared by immunoSEQ multiplex PCR; TCRdb keeps only in-frame clonotypes and omits some of them. The sample yields about 40,000 clones, just over 85% seen once. The TCR comes from a female donor with multiple sclerosis, enrolled in a pregnancy study. The sequencing here drew on CD4+ T cells from peripheral blood mononuclear cells, taken before pregnancy. The rearrangement links TRBV13 to TRBJ2-2; 13 nucleotides match TRBD2. The CDR3 loop reads CASSLGARLAGGNTGELFF. The DNA for the CDR3 is TGTGCCAGCAGCTTAGGCGCGCGACTAGCGGGAGGGAACACCGGGGAGCTGTTTTTT.